This T cell receptor beta chain was recorded in a study of T cell repertoires in cytomegalovirus infection. The sample holds a few counts of this clonotype. Germline V CDR1 and CDR2: MNHEY, SVGAGI. V lost 0 bases and J lost 2, with 17 bases in between. This CDR3 contains 17 residues. MiXCR was run by TCRdb on the reads, yielding one entry per CDR3 protein. The sample shows 630,000 or so distinct CDR3 sequences, approximately 24% of them seen only once. V is TRBV6-5 and J is TRBJ2-7; D may be TRBD1 (5 bases). Sequences were obtained from CD8+ T cells from PBMCs. The origin of this receptor is a human donor in good health (CMV status not recorded). Some clones in this sample may be carry-over from other donors' samples. DNA for the CDR3: TGTGCCAGCAGTTACTCGTCGATAGACAGTCATCCCTACGAGCAGTACGTC. It codes for CASSYSSIDSHPYEQYV.